This TCR beta chain emerged from a study of CD8+CD57+ T cells in acquired aplastic anemia. The germline gives CDR1 PRHDT, CDR2 FYEKMQ (reference sequence). This CDR3 spans 15 amino acids. Trimming took 5 bases from V and 4 from J, leaving 17 bases between them. In this sample, this clonotype turned up many times. Researchers used genomic DNA as the template to profile TCR beta VDJ and CDR3. Via MiXCR, TCRdb re-called the reads, giving one row per CDR3 protein. The sample yields 90,000 to 130,000 distinct CDR3 sequences, less than 65% seen once. The sample was sorted CD4+, CD8+, or CD8+CD57+ T cells (not recorded which) from PBMCs. This sequence originates from a human donor in good health, serving as a control. The genes are TRBV13 and TRBJ1-2; TRBD1 is a possible D gene (6 bases). In DNA, the CDR3 is TGTGCCAGCAGCGGAATAACAGGGTCGGGCTATGGCTACACCTTC. This sequence encodes CASSGITGSGYGYTF.